Each of the 14 T cell receptor beta chains below was sequenced from the same sample in a study of human T cells and chemical hapten exposure. TCRdb independently ran MiXCR on the RACE reads; one entry per CDR3 protein. Here the sample spans fewer than 200,000 distinct CDR3 sequences, roughly a quarter being singletons. Time point defined: patch test 3, about 24 weeks after DPC sensitization. Treatment reported: therapeutic diphenylcyclopropenone sensitization with weekly scalp DPC. Source: whole blood, taken in connection with sensitization to the hapten diphenylcyclopropenone (DPC). The receptors shown here come from a woman under 30 with alopecia areata. Some clones in this sample may be carry-over from other donors' samples.

The chain joins TRBV5-1 to TRBJ2-1; 10 nucleotides match TRBD1. This CDR3 is 15 amino acids long. Per the germline V gene, CDR1 is SGHRS and CDR2 is YFSETQ. Germline trimming cut 4 bases from V and 6 bases from J; bases unmatched to any gene: 7. CDR3 bases: TGCGCCAGCAGCCCCTCCGGGACAGGGGCCAATGAGCAGTTCTTC. Protein: CASSPSGTGANEQFF.

The genes are TRBV30 and TRBJ1-5; possible D gene TRBD1, 6 bases. Per germline, CDR1 GTSNPN and CDR2 SVGIG (reference sequence). V was trimmed by 1 base and J by 6 bases, leaving 16 bases between them. CDR3 size: 15 residues. CDR3 in DNA: TGTGCCTGGAGTGCCGTGACAGGATGGGTTCAGCCCCAGCATTTT. It is translated as CAWSAVTGWVQPQHF.

This clonotype was counted between two and nine times. The genes are TRBV5-1 and TRBJ2-5; D is ambiguous. V lost 0 bases, J lost 4 bases, and 16 bases lay in between. The CDR3 runs 16 residues. Germline V gene sequence: CDR1 SGHRS, CDR2 YFSETQ. Written as DNA, the CDR3 is TGCGCCAGCAGCTTGGGGGCAAGGCCCAAGTTAGAGACCCAGTACTTC. It specifies CASSLGARPKLETQYF.

The rearrangement joins TRBV4-3 to TRBJ1-2, with a possible D match to TRBD1 (6 bases). CDR3 length: 14 amino acids. CDR1 LGHNA and CDR2 YSLEER come from the germline V gene. Trimming shortened V by 0 bases and J by 6 bases, and 11 bases separated the two germline ends. As DNA, the CDR3 is TGCGCCAGCAGCCAAGACACAGGGACTGATGGCTACACCTTC. It specifies CASSQDTGTDGYTF.

V is TRBV6-5 and J is TRBJ1-6; D is possibly TRBD1 (5 bases). The CDR3 sequence is 13 residues long. The germline V gene has CDR1 MNHEY and CDR2 SVGAGI. Between the trimmed V and J ends, which lost 6 bases and 10 bases, there was a span of 13 bases. CDR3: CASSLTRESPLHF. Here the CDR3 DNA reads TGTGCCAGCAGCCTAACCAGGGAGTCACCCCTCCACTTT.

This clonotype was observed a few times. V gene TRBV15 combines with J gene TRBJ1-1, with a tentative D call TRBD1 (6 bases). V was trimmed by 3 bases and J by 1 base, leaving 9 bases between them. This CDR3 comprises 14 residues. Germline loops: CDR1 LNHNV, CDR2 YYDKDF (reference sequence). The DNA for the CDR3 is TGTGCCACCAGCAGGGTCAGGGGGAACACTGAAGCTTTCTTT. Translated, it gives CATSRVRGNTEAFF. The complete variable domain, with remaining parts taken from reference TRBV15 and TRBJ1-1, reads DAMVIQNPRYQVTQFGKPVTLSCSQTLNHNVMYWYQQKSSQAPKLLFHYYDKDFNNEADTPDNFQSRRPNTSFCFLDIRSPGLGDTAMYLCATSRVRGNTEAFFGQGTRLTVV.

The chain combines TRBV5-1 with TRBJ2-5; TRBD2 matches at 13 bases. Per germline, CDR1 SGHRS and CDR2 YFSETQ. The length of the CDR3 is 15 residues. V gave up 3 bases and J gave up 5 bases; unmatched junction bases: 4. The CDR3: CASSWGLAGLETQYF. The CDR3, as DNA: TGCGCCAGCAGCTGGGGACTAGCGGGGCTGGAGACCCAGTACTTC. Full variable domain (outside the CDR3, taken from reference TRBV5-1 and TRBJ2-5): KAGVTQTPRYLIKTRGQQVTLSCSPISGHRSVSWYQQTPGQGLQFLFEYFSETQRNKGNFPGRFSGRQFSNSRSEMNVSTLELGDSALYLCASSWGLAGLETQYFGPGTRLLVL.

The rearrangement joins TRBV15 to TRBJ2-7, with D possibly being TRBD1 or TRBD2 (5 bases each). CDR3 length: 15 residues. In germline, CDR1 is LNHNV, CDR2 YYDKDF (reference sequence). The V end was cut by 0 bases, the J end by 5 bases, with 14 bases between. CDR3 sequence (DNA): TGTGCCACCAGCAGAGATGTGGGGGAGCAGGACGAGCAGTACTTC. Its translation: CATSRDVGEQDEQYF.

This clonotype has more than one count but fewer than ten. The genes are TRBV7-2 and TRBJ2-7; 10 bases agree with TRBD1. The V gene end was trimmed by 5 bases and the J gene end by 6 bases; junction bases not matched to a gene: 7. The CDR3 covers 14 residues. Germline loops: CDR1 SGHTA, CDR2 FQGNSA. DNA of the CDR3: TGTGCCAGCAGCCCACACCGGGACAGGGGCGAGCAGTACTTC. Translating it yields CASSPHRDRGEQYF.

This clonotype has just a few counts. This chain joins TRBV29-1 and TRBJ2-7; the D gene is possibly TRBD2 (7 bases). The CDR3 is 14 residues long. Trimming shortened V by 3 bases and J by 3 bases, and 15 bases separated the two germline ends. Germline V lookup: CDR1 SQVTM, CDR2 ANQGSEA. The CDR3 DNA reads as TGCAGCGTTGAGGAGGGGGGGATTTACTACGAGCAGTACTTC. Its protein product is CSVEEGGIYYEQYF.

This clonotype was observed a handful of times. The chain uses TRBV3-1 and TRBJ2-1; TRBD1 matches 8 bases. The CDR3 spans 16 residues. Trimming took 0 bases from V and 10 from J; bases not matched to a gene: 11. Looked up from germline, CDR1 is LGHDT and CDR2 is YNNKEL (reference sequence). The CDR3 nucleotides are TGTGCCAGCAGCCAAGATGCCAGGGGGCGCCGGGGGGAGCAGTTCTTC. Translation gives CASSQDARGRRGEQFF.

This clonotype occurred a few times. The chain couples TRBV20-1 to TRBJ2-7, with a possible D match to TRBD1 (5 bases). Trimming cost V 6 bases and J 2 bases, with 17 bases left between them. The CDR3 spans 14 residues. The germline gives CDR1 DFQATT, CDR2 SNEGSKA (reference sequence). CDR3 sequence reads: CSARSTATAYEQYF. In DNA, the CDR3 is TGCAGTGCCAGGTCGACAGCTACCGCCTACGAGCAGTACTTC.

About this clonotype itself: A junction end diverges from the germline sequence, so it may reflect a read error. The V gene is TRBV7-2, the J gene TRBJ1-1, with D possibly TRBD1 on 5 matching bases. CDR1 is SGHTA, CDR2 FQGNSA, per germline. The CDR3 extends over 15 amino acids. The CDR3 bases are TGTGCCAGCAGCCCCGGCGGGGGGACCAACACTGAAGCTTCCTTT. Protein: CASSPGGGTNTEASF.

This clonotype was counted between two and nine times. The rearrangement joins TRBV29-1 to TRBJ2-1, with TRBD1 identical over 9 bases. With V trimmed by 3 bases and J by 3 bases, 6 bases remained unmatched. CDR3 length equals 15 residues. The germline V gene encodes CDR1 SQVTM and CDR2 ANQGSEA. The CDR3, as DNA: TGCAGCGTTGATACGGGACAGGGATTCTACAATGAGCAGTTCTTC. This sequence encodes CSVDTGQGFYNEQFF.